The T cell receptor (beta chain) described here comes from a study of regulatory T cells in long-lasting Graves disease. Building the TCR beta libraries relied on iRepertoire HTBI primers, and CDR3 regions underwent Arm-PCR. MiXCR, run by TCRdb on the multiplex PCR reads, gives a single entry per CDR3 protein. The sample has 250,000 to 300,000 distinct CDR3 sequences, about 20% seen once; the top ten hold approximately 14%. Per the germline V gene, CDR1 is KGHSH and CDR2 is LQKENI. The V and J ends lost 6 bases and 7 bases respectively, with 10 bases between them. This CDR3 has 12 residues. The time point is: newly diagnosed GD, antithyroid drugs for less than 3 months. RNA extracted from PBMCs served as the sequencing template. A peripheral blood sample, 7 to 9 milliliters in volume, was drawn into EDTA tubes. Study-wide results and caveats: Persistent Graves' disease cases displayed lower TCR diversity than newly diagnosed ones.

Many counts were recorded for this clonotype. As yet, its antigen is unknown. This sample also belongs to another study, concerning T cells in Graves' hyperthyroidism and ophthalmopathy.

The J gene is TRBJ2-1, the V gene TRBV18; D perhaps matches TRBD1 (5 bases). The sequence came from a woman under 40 with Graves disease. The sample in question was peripheral blood mononuclear cells (PBMCs), obtained at new diagnosis, from a patient treated with antithyroid drugs. CDR3 nucleotides: TGTGCCAGCTCCCGATCAGGGAATGAGCAGTTCTTC. The encoded protein is CASSRSGNEQFF.